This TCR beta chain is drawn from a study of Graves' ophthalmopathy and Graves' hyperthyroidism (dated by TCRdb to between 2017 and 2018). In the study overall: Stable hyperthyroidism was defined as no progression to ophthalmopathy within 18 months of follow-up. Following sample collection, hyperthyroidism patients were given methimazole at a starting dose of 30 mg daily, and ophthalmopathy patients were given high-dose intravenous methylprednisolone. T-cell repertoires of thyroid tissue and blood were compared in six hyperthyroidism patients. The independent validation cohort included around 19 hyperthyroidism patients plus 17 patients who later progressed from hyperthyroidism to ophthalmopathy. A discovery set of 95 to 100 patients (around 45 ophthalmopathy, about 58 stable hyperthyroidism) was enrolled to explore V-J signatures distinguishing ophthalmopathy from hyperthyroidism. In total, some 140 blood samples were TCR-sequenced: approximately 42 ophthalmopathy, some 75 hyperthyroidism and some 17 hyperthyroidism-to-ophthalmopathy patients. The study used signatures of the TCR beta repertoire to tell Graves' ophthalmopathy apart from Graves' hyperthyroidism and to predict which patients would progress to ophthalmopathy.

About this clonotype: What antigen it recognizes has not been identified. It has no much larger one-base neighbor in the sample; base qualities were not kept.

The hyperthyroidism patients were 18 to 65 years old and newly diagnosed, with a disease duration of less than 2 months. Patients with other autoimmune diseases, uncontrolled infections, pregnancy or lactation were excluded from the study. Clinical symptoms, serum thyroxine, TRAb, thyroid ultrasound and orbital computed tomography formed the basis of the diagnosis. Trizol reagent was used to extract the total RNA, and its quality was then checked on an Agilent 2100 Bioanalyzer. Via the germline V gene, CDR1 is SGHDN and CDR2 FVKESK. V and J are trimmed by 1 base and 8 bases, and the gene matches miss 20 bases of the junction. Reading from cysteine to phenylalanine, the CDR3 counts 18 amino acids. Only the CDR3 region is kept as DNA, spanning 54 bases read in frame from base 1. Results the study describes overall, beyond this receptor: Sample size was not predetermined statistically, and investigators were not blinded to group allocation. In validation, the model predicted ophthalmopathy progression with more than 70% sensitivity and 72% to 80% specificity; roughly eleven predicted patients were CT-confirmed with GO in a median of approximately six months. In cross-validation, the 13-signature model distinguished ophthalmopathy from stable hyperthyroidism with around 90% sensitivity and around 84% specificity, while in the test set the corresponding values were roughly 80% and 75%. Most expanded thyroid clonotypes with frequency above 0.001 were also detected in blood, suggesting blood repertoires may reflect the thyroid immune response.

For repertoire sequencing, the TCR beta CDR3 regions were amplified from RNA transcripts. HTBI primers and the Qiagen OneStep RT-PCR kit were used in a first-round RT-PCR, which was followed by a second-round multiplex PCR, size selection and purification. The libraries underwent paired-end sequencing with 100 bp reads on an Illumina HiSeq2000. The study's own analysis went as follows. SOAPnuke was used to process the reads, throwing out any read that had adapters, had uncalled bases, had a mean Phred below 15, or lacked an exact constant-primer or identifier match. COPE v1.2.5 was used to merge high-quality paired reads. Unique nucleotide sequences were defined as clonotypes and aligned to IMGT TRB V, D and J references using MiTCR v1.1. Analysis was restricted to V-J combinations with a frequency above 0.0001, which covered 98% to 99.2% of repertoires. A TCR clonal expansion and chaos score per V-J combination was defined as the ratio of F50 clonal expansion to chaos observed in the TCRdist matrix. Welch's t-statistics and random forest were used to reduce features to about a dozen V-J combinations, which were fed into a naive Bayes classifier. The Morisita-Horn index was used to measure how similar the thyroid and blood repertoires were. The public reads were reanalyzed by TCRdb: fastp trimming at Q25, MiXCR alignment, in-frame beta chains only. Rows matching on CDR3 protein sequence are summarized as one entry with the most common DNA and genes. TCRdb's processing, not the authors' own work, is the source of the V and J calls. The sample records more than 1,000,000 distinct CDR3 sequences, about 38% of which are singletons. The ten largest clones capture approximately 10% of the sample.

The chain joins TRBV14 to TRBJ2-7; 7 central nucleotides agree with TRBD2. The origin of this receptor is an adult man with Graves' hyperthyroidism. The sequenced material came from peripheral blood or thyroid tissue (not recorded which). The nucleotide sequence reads TGTGCCAGCAGCCAAGGGACACCATTTGCGGCCATCGGGAGGAAGCAGTACTTC. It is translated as CASSQGTPFAAIGRKQYF.